The 21 T cell receptor beta chains given below trace back to one sample, sequenced in a study of cytotoxic CD8 clonotypes in ibrutinib-treated CLL. The repertoire was sequenced with immunoSEQ multiplex PCR; TCRdb's copy has only in-frame clones and lacks some. The sample contains around 250,000 clones, around three quarters of which appear only once. The sequencing used PBMCs, collected after 24 months of ibrutinib treatment. All receptors come from a human donor with chronic lymphocytic leukemia.

The V gene is TRBV4-2, the J gene TRBJ2-7, with 12 bases lining up with TRBD2. The J segment lost 4 bases and the V segment lost 0 bases, leaving 7 bases of the junction unmatched. Germline V gene data show CDR1 as LGHNA and CDR2 as YNFKEQ. The CDR3 contains 17 residues. For the CDR3, the DNA is TGTGCCAGCAGCCAAGAAGGGTGGGGGACTAGCGGGTACGAGCAGTACTTC. Protein sequence: CASSQEGWGTSGYEQYF.

In its sample, this clone was seen a few times. J is TRBJ2-7 and V is TRBV7-2; D unclear. This CDR3 is built from 15 residues. Germline CDR1 and CDR2: SGHTA and FQGNSA. V was clipped by 1 base and J by 5 bases, with 15 bases between them. The CDR3 sequence is CASSLGQLVYHEQYF. The CDR3 coding sequence is TGTGCCAGCAGCTTAGGCCAGTTAGTTTACCACGAGCAGTACTTC.

This clone was seen only a few times. The chain carries TRBV2 and TRBJ2-1; possibly TRBD1 or TRBD2 for D (5 bases each). The CDR3 runs 10 residues. Trimming cost V 6 bases and J 12 bases, with 9 bases left between them. Germline CDR1 and CDR2: SNHLY and FYNNEI. CDR3 DNA sequence: TGTGCCAGCAGGGGGGAAAGGCAGTTCTTC. It encodes CASRGERQFF.

The chain uses TRBV6-5 and TRBJ2-7, with TRBD2 matching over 12 bases. The CDR3 is made up of 15 amino acids. The J segment lost 5 bases and the V segment lost 2 bases, leaving 4 bases of the junction unmatched. The germline V gene encodes CDR1 MNHEY and CDR2 SVGAGI. DNA for the CDR3: TGTGCCAGCAGTTACGCGCTAGCGGGAGGGGACGAGCAGTACTTC. Its protein product is CASSYALAGGDEQYF.

V and J are TRBV11-2 and TRBJ1-5; no reliable D call. Trimming left V 4 bases short and J 6 bases short, with 10 bases between. The CDR3 totals 13 residues. Germline CDR1 is SGHAT and CDR2 is FQNNGV. CDR3 DNA: TGTGCCAGCAGCTGGGCCGGCGGTCAGCCCCAGCATTTT. This encodes CASSWAGGQPQHF.

The genes are TRBV6-5 and TRBJ2-7, with TRBD2 matching 10 bases. The CDR3 sequence is 15 residues long. CDR1 is MNHEY, CDR2 SVGAGI, per germline. J lost 4 bases, V lost 6 bases, and 9 bases had no gene match. CDR3 nucleotide sequence: TGTGCCAGCAGACCTGAGACTAGCGGGTCTTACGAGCAGTACTTC. Translation: CASRPETSGSYEQYF.

V is TRBV5-4 and J is TRBJ2-7, with D perhaps matching TRBD2 (5 bases). The CDR3 extends over 15 amino acids. V was clipped by 2 bases and J by 3 bases, with 15 bases between them. Germline CDR1 SGHNT, CDR2 YYREEE (reference sequence). The CDR3 sequence: CASSFMGAPLYEQYF. In DNA form, the CDR3 reads TGTGCCAGCAGCTTTATGGGAGCCCCCCTCTACGAGCAGTACTTC.

This chain uses TRBV4-1 with TRBJ1-3, with 7 bases lining up with TRBD1. Germline V CDR1 and CDR2: MGHRA, YSYEKL. The V segment lost 5 bases and the J segment 0 bases; nucleotides outside the gene matches: 4. The length of the CDR3 is 15 residues. CDR3 DNA sequence: TGCGCCAGCAGCTGGGACAGCAGCTCTGGAAACACCATATATTTT. It is translated as CASSWDSSSGNTIYF.

The chain combines TRBV7-9 with TRBJ2-7; weak D call: TRBD1 (5 bases). Germline-derived CDR1 and CDR2 are SEHNR and FQNEAQ (reference sequence). Between the trimmed V and J ends, which lost 4 bases and 5 bases, there was a span of 15 bases. The CDR3 spans 14 residues. The CDR3 nucleotides are TGTGCCAGCAGCTCAGGGCCCGGGCGCCACGAGCAGTACTTC. It is translated as CASSSGPGRHEQYF.

The chain has TRBV4-2 and TRBJ1-4; D might be TRBD1 (5 bases). Trimming cost V 3 bases and J 10 bases, with 21 bases left between them. The CDR3 is made up of 16 amino acids. Germline V gives CDR1 LGHNA, CDR2 YNFKEQ. The CDR3 nucleotides are TGTGCCAGCAGCCAGACCGAAGATTGGGGGGAGGGAAAACTGTTTTTT. Its protein product is CASSQTEDWGEGKLFF.

The CDR3, as DNA: TGTGCCAGCAGTGATGCGGGAACCTACGAGCAGTACTTC. It specifies CASSDAGTYEQYF. The V call is TRBV2, the J call TRBJ2-7, with a tentative D call TRBD2 (6 bases). The ends were cut back, 3 bases at V and 2 bases at J, with 8 bases in the middle. This CDR3 has 13 amino acids. CDR1 SNHLY and CDR2 FYNNEI come from the germline V gene.

The chain couples TRBV7-3 to TRBJ2-2; D remains ambiguous. Germline V gene data show CDR1 as SGHTA and CDR2 as FQGTGA. The CDR3 has 12 residues. V lost 3 bases to trimming and J lost 7 bases, with 6 bases between them. CDR3 DNA: TGTGCCAGCAGCTTCCTGGGCGGGGAGCTGTTTTTT. Its translation: CASSFLGGELFF.

The chain couples TRBV9 to TRBJ2-7; no reliable D call. The CDR3 is 15 residues long. Deletions cut 0 bases from V and 0 bases from J, with 10 bases between. Germline lookup yields CDR1 SGDLS and CDR2 YYNGEE. The CDR3 is CASSVAGESSYEQYF. CDR3 in DNA: TGTGCCAGCAGCGTAGCTGGCGAAAGCTCCTACGAGCAGTACTTC.

This rearrangement joins TRBV29-1 to TRBJ2-5; 7 bases line up with TRBD2. Germline CDR1 SQVTM, CDR2 ANQGSEA. The CDR3 covers 13 residues. After removal of 5 bases from V and 5 bases from J, the junction contained 8 bases not matched to a gene. The CDR3 is CSVPVAGVETQYF. CDR3 DNA: TGCAGCGTTCCCGTTGCGGGAGTGGAGACCCAGTACTTC.

The chain couples TRBV28 to TRBJ1-4; a possible D gene is TRBD1 (5 bases). V was cut by 8 bases and J by 8 bases, with 18 bases left in between. There are 14 residues in the CDR3. CDR1 and CDR2 (germline): MDHEN, SYDVKM. Written as DNA, the CDR3 is TGTGCCAGCTACGGCGGGCAGGGCCGAGAAAAACTGTTTTTT. Translating gives CASYGGQGREKLFF.

Worth noting for this clone: Mismatch with germline at one junction end may stem from a read error. The V and J genes are TRBV5-6 and TRBJ1-5; D gene unclear. Per the germline V gene, CDR1 is SGHDT and CDR2 is YYEEEE. This CDR3 is built from 13 residues. CDR3 residues: CASTLGGVQPQHF. The CDR3 nucleotides are TGTGCCAGCACCTTGGGTGGGGTTCAGCCCCAGCATTTT.

This chain joins TRBV5-1 and TRBJ2-5, with 9 bases aligning to TRBD2. Germline assignment: CDR1 SGHRS and CDR2 YFSETQ. V lost 10 bases to trimming and J lost 5 bases; unmatched junction nucleotides: 12. CDR3 length equals 14 residues. Written as DNA, the CDR3 is TGCGCCTCGAAGGCGGGAGGGCCGGGGGAGACCCAGTACTTC. It specifies CASKAGGPGETQYF.

The CDR3 nucleotides read TGCGCCAGCAGCCAAGATCTGCGGGATAGCTACAATGAGCAGTTCTTC. It specifies CASSQDLRDSYNEQFF. V gene TRBV4-3 combines with J gene TRBJ2-1, with D possibly being TRBD2 (6 bases). CDR3 length: 16 residues. The germline V gene encodes CDR1 LGHNA and CDR2 YSLEER. Trimming pared 0 bases from V and 3 bases from J, leaving 12 bases between.

The chain has TRBV5-6 and TRBJ2-7, with D maybe TRBD1 (6 bases). Germline assignment: CDR1 SGHDT and CDR2 YYEEEE. The V and J ends lost 4 bases and 2 bases respectively, with 10 bases between them. The CDR3 contains 13 residues. CDR3 loop: CASSPGHPYEQYF. The CDR3 DNA sequence: TGTGCCAGCAGCCCGGGACACCCCTACGAGCAGTACTTC.

The V call is TRBV6-6, the J call TRBJ2-1; TRBD2 matches at 11 bases. Trimming at V came to 5 bases and at J to 6 bases, leaving 9 bases not matched to a gene. Germline CDR1 is MNHNY and CDR2 is SVGAGI (reference sequence). This CDR3 is built from 16 residues. CDR3 sequence: CASSTLSSGRSNEQFF. The CDR3 coding sequence is TGTGCCAGCAGTACCCTTTCTAGCGGGAGGAGCAATGAGCAGTTCTTC.

This chain connects TRBV6-6 to TRBJ1-4; 8 bases align to TRBD1. This CDR3 contains 13 residues. V dropped 4 bases and J dropped 8; count of bases not matched to a gene: 3. The germline gives CDR1 MNHNY, CDR2 SVGAGI (reference sequence). The CDR3 DNA is TGTGCCAGCAGTTGGGGACAGGCAGAAAAACTGTTTTTT. Amino acids: CASSWGQAEKLFF.